These 32 T cell receptor beta chains originate from one sample sequenced in a study of identical twins. TCRdb ran MiXCR on the 5' RACE reads and lists one entry per CDR3 protein. Counted here are 200,000 to 250,000 distinct CDR3 sequences, about 13% occurring once; the ten biggest clones make up 3.5% to 5%. The same data also contributed to another study, on yellow fever vaccine responses in identical twins.

The sample was memory (CD45RO+) T cells sorted from blood. These receptors originate from a woman aged 18-29 years in good health.

The sample holds a few counts of this clonotype. The genes are TRBV7-2 and TRBJ1-2; tentative D call: TRBD1 (5 bases). The V end lost 5 bases, the J end lost 2 bases, and 12 bases lay between the germline ends. The CDR3 loop spans 14 amino acids. CDR1 is SGHTA, CDR2 FQGNSA, per germline. CDR3 sequence reads: CASSRGTMNYGYTF. The CDR3 coding sequence is TGTGCCAGCAGCCGGGGCACCATGAACTATGGCTACACCTTC.

J is TRBJ2-5 and V is TRBV28; 9 bases agree with TRBD1. V lost 4 bases and J lost 2; bases outside the gene matches: 8. The germline gives CDR1 MDHEN, CDR2 SYDVKM. CDR3 length equals 16 residues. The CDR3 protein is CASSSRQGVRQETQYF. The CDR3 nucleotides read TGTGCCAGCAGTTCCCGACAGGGGGTTAGGCAAGAGACCCAGTACTTC.

V usage is TRBV29-1 and J usage is TRBJ1-4; D is perhaps TRBD1 (6 bases). The CDR3 sequence is 11 residues long. Germline V lookup: CDR1 SQVTM, CDR2 ANQGSEA. The CDR3 loop reads CSFYRDEKLFF. Written as DNA, the CDR3 is TGCAGTTTTTACAGGGATGAAAAACTGTTTTTT.

V and J are TRBV12-3 or TRBV12-4 and TRBJ2-7; D is unclear. The CDR3 sequence is 14 residues long. V lost 2 bases, J lost 4 bases, and 12 bases lay in between. The CDR3, as DNA: TGTGCCAGCAGTTTATCCGCAACGAAGTACGAGCAGTACTTC. It specifies CASSLSATKYEQYF.

This chain joins TRBV7-8 and TRBJ2-7; D perhaps matches TRBD2 (5 bases). The CDR3 has 17 residues. Germline V gene lookup returns CDR1 SGHVS and CDR2 FQNEAQ. Trimming stripped 4 bases from V and 3 bases from J, with 22 bases between. The DNA for the CDR3 is TGTGCCAGCAGCTCGAGGGCCGGTGGTGTAGCCATCTACGAGCAGTACTTC. Translating it yields CASSSRAGGVAIYEQYF.

This clonotype was seen many times. This rearrangement joins TRBV27 to TRBJ2-2, with D perhaps TRBD1 (6 bases). CDR1 is MNHEY, CDR2 SMNVEV, per germline (reference sequence). V gave up 5 bases and J gave up 4 bases, with 11 bases separating them. This CDR3 has 14 residues. CDR3 sequence reads: CASSTRQVTGELFF. In DNA form, the CDR3 reads TGTGCCAGCAGTACCCGACAGGTCACCGGGGAGCTGTTTTTT.

The sample holds many counts of this clonotype. In DNA form, the CDR3 reads TGCGCCAGCAGCCAAGACTACGGCTCTGGAAACACCATATATTTT. Protein: CASSQDYGSGNTIYF. The chain links TRBV4-3 to TRBJ1-3; unclear D gene. The CDR3 runs to 15 residues. Trimming removed 0 bases from V and 0 bases from J, with 6 bases in between. CDR1 and CDR2 from the germline V gene are LGHNA and YSLEER.

In its sample, this clonotype was seen a few times. This chain links TRBV27 with TRBJ1-1; D unclear. Trimming removed 4 bases at V and 3 bases at J, with 9 bases between. There are 13 residues in the CDR3. Germline CDR1 and CDR2: MNHEY and SMNVEV (reference sequence). CDR3 bases: TGTGCCAGCAGTTCCGACCGCTACACTGAAGCTTTCTTT. Protein sequence: CASSSDRYTEAFF.

This clonotype was recorded many times. V gene TRBV20-1 combines with J gene TRBJ2-3; D possibly corresponds to TRBD1 (6 bases). Germline CDR1 and CDR2: DFQATT and SNEGSKA (reference sequence). With 2 bases removed from V and 1 base from J, the gap between germline ends came to 10 bases. The CDR3 is 14 residues long. The DNA for the CDR3 is TGCAGTGCTAGATACGAGGGGGGCACAGATACGCAGTATTTT. It codes for CSARYEGGTDTQYF.

This chain joins TRBV3-1 and TRBJ2-1; 8 bases map to TRBD2. Per germline, CDR1 LGHDT and CDR2 YNNKEL (reference sequence). This CDR3 comprises 18 residues. V gave up 0 bases and J gave up 5 bases; unmatched junction bases: 12. The CDR3 DNA reads TGTGCCAGCAGCCAAGAAGCCGGGAGGGTTTTAGGGAACAATGAGCAGTTCTTC. It translates to CASSQEAGRVLGNNEQFF.

This clonotype was counted ten times or more. The CDR3 region has the DNA TGCAGTGCTGGGCTTCAGGGGCCCCTGGGGCCCCAGCATTTT. Amino acids: CSAGLQGPLGPQHF. The chain joins TRBV20-1 to TRBJ1-5; weak D call: TRBD1 (6 bases). The ends were cut back, 5 bases at V and 9 bases at J, with 20 bases in the middle. Germline CDR1 DFQATT, CDR2 SNEGSKA (reference sequence). The CDR3 covers 14 residues.

The J gene is TRBJ2-5, the V gene TRBV29-1; D unresolved. CDR3 size: 12 residues. Germline loops: CDR1 SQVTM, CDR2 ANQGSEA. Trimming shortened V by 4 bases and J by 5 bases, and 11 bases separated the two germline ends. CDR3 sequence (DNA): TGCAGCGTTGTAACTAACTGGGAGACCCAGTACTTC. This translates into CSVVTNWETQYF.

The chain joins TRBV4-2 to TRBJ2-2, with 7 bases identical to TRBD1. The junction had 2 bases not matched to a gene; V was cut back by 3 bases and J by 4 bases. Germline-derived CDR1 and CDR2 are LGHNA and YNFKEQ. This CDR3 comprises 14 residues. CDR3 nucleotide sequence: TGTGCCAGCAGCCACACAGGGGCCACCGGGGAGCTGTTTTTT. Translating it yields CASSHTGATGELFF.

This clonotype was seen at least ten times. The V and J genes are TRBV11-2 and TRBJ2-3, with 8 bases that match TRBD2. V trimming: 5 bases; J trimming: 3 bases; junction bases outside the gene matches: 7. The CDR3 length is 15 residues. The germline V gene encodes CDR1 SGHAT and CDR2 FQNNGV. The DNA of the CDR3 is TGTGCCAGCAGCCCCCGGGGGGGGGCAACAGATACGCAGTATTTT. Residues: CASSPRGGATDTQYF.

This clonotype has ten or more counts. V usage is TRBV7-9 and J usage is TRBJ2-3; no clear D gene. Trimming pared 7 bases from V and 2 bases from J, leaving 16 bases between. Germline-derived CDR1 and CDR2 are SEHNR and FQNEAQ (reference sequence). CDR3 length equals 15 residues. CDR3 region: CASMLAVRNTDTQYF. The CDR3 DNA follows: TGTGCCAGCATGCTCGCGGTCCGTAACACAGATACGCAGTATTTT.

This clonotype was counted at least ten times. J is TRBJ2-7 and V is TRBV12-3 or TRBV12-4, with a possible D match to TRBD2 (6 bases). Deletions cut 5 bases from V and 0 bases from J, with 14 bases between. This CDR3 has 15 amino acids. CDR3 DNA sequence: TGTGCCAGCAGTCCTTCGGGGGTTAGCTCCTACGAGCAGTACTTC. Protein: CASSPSGVSSYEQYF.

The chain carries TRBV5-1 and TRBJ2-3; D unresolved. V lost 0 bases, J lost 6 bases, and 14 bases lay in between. The CDR3 is 15 amino acids. CDR1 and CDR2 (germline): SGHRS, YFSETQ. CDR3 protein: CASSLELASIDTQYF. As DNA, the CDR3 is TGCGCCAGCAGCTTGGAGTTAGCTTCTATCGATACGCAGTATTTT.

This clonotype was observed a few times. CDR3 DNA: TGTGCCAGCAGAACAGGGGGCCGAGAGACCCAGTACTTC. This codes for CASRTGGRETQYF. The chain is built from TRBV12-3 or TRBV12-4 and TRBJ2-5, with 9 bases lining up with TRBD1. The CDR3 runs 13 residues. With V trimmed by 6 bases and J by 4 bases, 3 bases remained unmatched.

This clonotype was observed a handful of times. The chain is built from TRBV29-1 and TRBJ2-1; 8 bases are shared with TRBD2. The CDR3 spans 12 residues. V was pared by 8 bases and J by 8 bases, with 8 bases of the junction left unmatched. Germline CDR1 reads SQVTM; CDR2 reads ANQGSEA. The CDR3 spells CSMSGSTDEQFF. DNA for the CDR3: TGCAGCATGAGCGGGAGTACAGATGAGCAGTTCTTC.

In its sample, this clonotype was seen a few times. The V call is TRBV27, the J call TRBJ2-7; 12 nucleotides line up with TRBD2. The V and J ends lost 6 bases and 4 bases, in that order; junction bases with no gene match: 13. Germline CDR1 reads MNHEY; CDR2 reads SMNVEV (reference sequence). This CDR3 is 17 amino acids long. CDR3 sequence: CASSPQGATSGRYEQYF. In nucleotides, the CDR3 is TGTGCCAGCAGCCCACAGGGGGCGACTAGCGGGAGATACGAGCAGTACTTC.

This clonotype was observed a handful of times. The chain combines TRBV6-5 with TRBJ2-3; 8 bases match TRBD2. Germline values: CDR1 MNHEY, CDR2 SVGAGI. With V trimmed by 4 bases and J by 0 bases, 12 bases remained unmatched. This CDR3 region has 18 residues. Written as DNA, the CDR3 is TGTGCCAGCAGTTTCATAGCGGGAAATCCTACTAGCACAGATACGCAGTATTTT. Residues: CASSFIAGNPTSTDTQYF.

Ten or more counts support this clonotype. The chain employs TRBV5-7 and TRBJ2-3; D is possibly TRBD1 or TRBD2 (5 bases each). TRBV5-7 is sorted into the ORF group, with uncertain function. The CDR3 contains 9 residues. Trimming shortened V by 4 bases and J by 15 bases, and 9 bases separated the two germline ends. In DNA form, the CDR3 reads TGTGCCAGCAGCCAGAGGGGATATTTT. Translation gives CASSQRGYF.

The rearrangement joins TRBV7-6 to TRBJ2-7; 7 bases align to TRBD2. The CDR3 covers 13 residues. The trim removed 6 bases at V and 0 bases at J, leaving 2 bases unmatched. The germline CDR1 and CDR2 sequences are SGHVS and FNYEAQ. The CDR3, as DNA: TGTGCCAGCAGTCCTAGCGGCTCCTACGAGCAGTACTTC. The encoded protein is CASSPSGSYEQYF.

The chain uses TRBV20-1 and TRBJ1-6; 8 bases agree with TRBD1. J gave up 8 bases and V 3 bases, and 12 bases lay outside the gene matches. From germline, CDR1 is DFQATT and CDR2 SNEGSKA (reference sequence). The CDR3 is 16 residues long. CDR3 nucleotides: TGCAGTGCTAGGGAAGCGGGACAGGTCCTTCATTCACCCCTCCACTTT. It yields the protein CSAREAGQVLHSPLHF.

This clonotype was detected a few times. The gene calls are TRBV5-4 and TRBJ2-3; D may match TRBD1 or TRBD2 (6 bases each). CDR3 length: 14 amino acids. V lost 2 bases to trimming and J lost 5 bases, with 12 bases between them. Germline V lookup: CDR1 SGHNT, CDR2 YYREEE (reference sequence). CDR3 in DNA: TGTGCCAGCAGCTTAAGACAGGAGGGAGATACGCAGTATTTT. The encoded protein is CASSLRQEGDTQYF.

The V call is TRBV6-5, the J call TRBJ2-7; D is possibly TRBD1 (5 bases). V lost 0 bases, J lost 3 bases, and 9 bases lay in between. The CDR3 contains 14 residues. Germline CDR1 reads MNHEY; CDR2 reads SVGAGI. DNA for the CDR3: TGTGCCAGCAGTTACTCAGGGGCCCGCTACGAGCAGTACTTC. This sequence encodes CASSYSGARYEQYF.

The chain combines TRBV9 with TRBJ1-1; D is ambiguous. The CDR3 is 14 amino acids. Germline V lookup: CDR1 SGDLS, CDR2 YYNGEE. V was shortened by 4 bases and J by 0 bases, with 10 bases between the two germline ends. CDR3 loop: CASSPDLVNTEAFF. The CDR3 DNA follows: TGTGCCAGCAGCCCCGATTTAGTGAACACTGAAGCTTTCTTT.

This clonotype was seen a handful of times. The chain carries TRBV6-6 and TRBJ2-5; maybe TRBD2 (5 bases). The CDR3 loop spans 12 amino acids. Trimming cost V 2 bases and J 5 bases, with 6 bases left between them. Germline loops: CDR1 MNHNY, CDR2 SVGAGI (reference sequence). The CDR3 sequence: CASSYGEETQYF. DNA for the CDR3: TGTGCCAGCAGTTACGGGGAGGAGACCCAGTACTTC.

The table lists this clonotype with many counts. CDR3 DNA sequence: TGTGCCAGCAGTCCCCCCAACAGAAATTCACCCCTCCACTTT. It yields the protein CASSPPNRNSPLHF. The rearrangement uses TRBV6-1 and TRBJ1-6; D unresolved. The CDR3 covers 14 residues. V lost 5 bases to trimming and J lost 7 bases, with 12 bases between them. Per the germline V gene, CDR1 is MNHNS and CDR2 is SASEGT.

The chain has TRBV11-2 and TRBJ2-1; D gene unclear. CDR1 is SGHAT and CDR2 is FQNNGV in the germline V gene. Between the trimmed V and J ends, which lost 1 base and 2 bases, there was a span of 12 bases. The CDR3 is made up of 16 amino acids. The chain's CDR3 is CASSLGTGGPYNEQFF. The CDR3 nucleotides read TGTGCCAGCAGCTTAGGAACGGGTGGCCCCTACAATGAGCAGTTCTTC.

The rearrangement uses TRBV11-1 and TRBJ2-1, with D perhaps matching TRBD2 (5 bases). The ends were cut back, 0 bases at V and 9 bases at J, with 9 bases in the middle. The CDR3 is 13 residues long. CDR1 is SGHAT and CDR2 is FQDESV in the germline V gene (reference sequence). The CDR3 DNA reads as TGTGCCAGCAGCTTAGCGTCCAGCGGTGAGCAGTTCTTC. This sequence encodes CASSLASSGEQFF. Full variable domain (remainder filled in from reference TRBV11-1 and TRBJ2-1): EAEVAQSPRYKITEKSQAVAFWCDPISGHATLYWYRQILGQGPELLVQFQDESVVDDSQLPKDRFSAERLKGVDSTLKIQPAELGDSAMYLCASSLASSGEQFFGPGTRLTVL.

This clonotype was counted many times. The V call is TRBV6-5, the J call TRBJ1-2; D unclear. With 7 bases removed from V and 4 bases from J, the gap between germline ends came to 10 bases. In germline, CDR1 is MNHEY, CDR2 SVGAGI. This CDR3 comprises 12 residues. The CDR3 reads CASTTGLYGYTF. The CDR3 coding sequence is TGTGCCAGCACCACGGGCCTCTATGGCTACACCTTC.